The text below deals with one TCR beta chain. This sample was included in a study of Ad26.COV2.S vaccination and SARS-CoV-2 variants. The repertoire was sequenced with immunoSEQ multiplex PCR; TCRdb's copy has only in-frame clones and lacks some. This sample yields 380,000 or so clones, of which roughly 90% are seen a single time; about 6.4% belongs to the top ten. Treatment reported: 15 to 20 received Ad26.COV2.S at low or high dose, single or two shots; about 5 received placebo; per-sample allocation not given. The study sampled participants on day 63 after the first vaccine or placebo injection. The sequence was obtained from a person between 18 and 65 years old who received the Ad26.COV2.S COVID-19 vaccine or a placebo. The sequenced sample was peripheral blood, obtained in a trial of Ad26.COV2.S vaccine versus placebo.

In DNA form, the CDR3 reads TGTGCCATCAGTGACGGGGACAGACTAGGAGGCAATCAGCCCCAGCATTTT. It translates to CAISDGDRLGGNQPQHF. The V and J genes are TRBV10-3 and TRBJ1-5; 7 positions match TRBD1. The CDR3 totals 17 residues. The germline V gene has CDR1 ENHRY and CDR2 SYGVKD. The V gene end was trimmed by 3 bases and the J gene end by 2 bases; junction bases not matched to a gene: 10.